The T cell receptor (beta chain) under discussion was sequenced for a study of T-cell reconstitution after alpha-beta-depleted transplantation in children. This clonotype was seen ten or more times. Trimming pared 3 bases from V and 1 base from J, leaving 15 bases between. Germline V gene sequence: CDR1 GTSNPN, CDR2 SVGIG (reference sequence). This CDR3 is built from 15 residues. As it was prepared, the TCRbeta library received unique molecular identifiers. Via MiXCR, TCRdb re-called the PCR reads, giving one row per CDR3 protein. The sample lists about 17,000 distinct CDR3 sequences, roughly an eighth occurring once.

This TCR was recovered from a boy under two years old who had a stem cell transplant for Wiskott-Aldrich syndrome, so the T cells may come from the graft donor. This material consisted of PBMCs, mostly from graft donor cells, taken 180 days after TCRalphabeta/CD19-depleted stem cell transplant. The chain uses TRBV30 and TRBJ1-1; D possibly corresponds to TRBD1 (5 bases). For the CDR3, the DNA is TGTGCCTGGAGCCCCTGGGACTTGAGGAACACTGAAGCTTTCTTT. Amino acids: CAWSPWDLRNTEAFF. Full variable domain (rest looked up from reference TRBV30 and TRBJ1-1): SQTIHQWPATLVQPVGSPLSLECTVEGTSNPNLYWYRQAAGRGLQLLFYSVGIGQISSEVPQNLSASRPQDRQFILSSKKLLLSDSGFYLCAWSPWDLRNTEAFFGQGTRLTVV.